The subject of this entry is one T cell receptor beta chain. Stable disease denoted Graves' hyperthyroidism without ophthalmopathy progression within 18 months. These data come from a study of T cells in Graves' hyperthyroidism and ophthalmopathy. The germline gives CDR1 SEHNR, CDR2 FQNEAQ (reference sequence). This CDR3 is built from 14 residues. V lost 5 bases to trimming and J lost 6 bases; unmatched junction nucleotides: 8. Using RNA transcripts as the source, TCR beta CDR3 regions were amplified. Carried out on the TCR CDR3, a first-round RT-PCR used the HTBI primer set. One entry per CDR3 protein results from TCRdb running MiXCR on the multiplex PCR reads. Among hundreds of thousands of distinct CDR3 sequences listed, just over 35% were seen once.

The sequence was obtained from a woman in her thirties or forties with Graves' hyperthyroidism. This sequence joins TRBV7-9 and TRBJ2-7, with TRBD1 matching 9 bases. Sample: blood. The CDR3, as DNA: TGTGCCAGCAGCCCCGGGACAGGGACGGCCGAGCAGTACTTC. It codes for CASSPGTGTAEQYF.